This entry lists 20 T cell receptor beta chains sequenced from one sample in a study of cytomegalovirus exposure and HLA in healthy donors. It was with 60 Vbeta and 13 Jbeta primers that the PCR ran. Sequencing was performed with immunoSEQ multiplex PCR; in TCRdb, only in-frame clones are kept and a portion is missing. The table has over 150,000 clones, under 70% seen once; the top ten hold 2.5% to 3%. The material sequenced was PBMCs. Receptors originate from a middle-aged woman in good health and CMV-seropositive.

The chain uses TRBV13 and TRBJ2-7, with 7 bases identical to TRBD1. The germline V gene encodes CDR1 PRHDT and CDR2 FYEKMQ (reference sequence). The CDR3 spans 15 residues. With V trimmed by 5 bases and J by 4 bases, 11 bases remained unmatched. CDR3 nucleotides: TGTGCCAGCAGCCCAAACCCGGGACAGAGATACGAGCAGTACTTC. Translating it yields CASSPNPGQRYEQYF.

This clone was counted a few times. This rearrangement joins TRBV7-9 to TRBJ2-1, with 8 positions matching TRBD1. CDR3 length: 17 residues. V lost 5 bases, J lost 0 bases, and 9 bases stayed unmatched. Germline V lookup: CDR1 SEHNR, CDR2 FQNEAQ (reference sequence). Here the CDR3 DNA reads TGTGCCAGCAGCACGAGGACAGGGTTCAGCTCCTACAATGAGCAGTTCTTC. Translation gives CASSTRTGFSSYNEQFF.

The chain joins TRBV5-6 to TRBJ2-7; 7 positions match TRBD1. In germline, CDR1 is SGHDT, CDR2 YYEEEE. The CDR3 consists of 16 residues. The V segment lost 4 bases and the J segment 1 base; nucleotides outside the gene matches: 11. CDR3 protein: CASSPETDRVSYEQYF. The CDR3 DNA reads TGTGCCAGCAGCCCTGAGACTGACAGGGTTTCCTACGAGCAGTACTTC.

The chain has TRBV5-4 and TRBJ1-2; TRBD1 matches 7 bases. The CDR3 has 12 amino acids. The trim removed 7 bases at V and 5 bases at J, leaving 5 bases unmatched. Looked up from germline, CDR1 is SGHNT and CDR2 is YYREEE (reference sequence). The CDR3, as DNA: TGTGCCAGCGCAGGGGGGTATTATGGCTACACCTTC. Translated, it gives CASAGGYYGYTF.

The V gene is TRBV5-4, the J gene TRBJ2-1; TRBD2 agrees at 13 bases. Germline V gene sequence: CDR1 SGHNT, CDR2 YYREEE (reference sequence). The CDR3 length is 16 residues. Unmatched junction bases numbered 10, after V lost 4 bases and J lost 9 bases. The DNA for the CDR3 is TGTGCCAGCAGCACCGGGACTAGCGGGGTGGTCGGTGAGCAGTTCTTC. It specifies CASSTGTSGVVGEQFF.

This sequence joins TRBV7-2 and TRBJ2-3, with 15 positions matching TRBD2. This CDR3 is built from 21 residues. Germline trimming cut 0 bases from V and 4 bases from J; bases unmatched to any gene: 14. Germline CDR1 and CDR2: SGHTA and FQGNSA. CDR3 sequence reads: CASSLAGTVGLAGGPSDTQYF. The CDR3 nucleotides are TGTGCCAGCAGCTTAGCCGGGACAGTCGGACTAGCGGGGGGGCCATCAGATACGCAGTATTTT.

The rearrangement links TRBV5-6 to TRBJ2-2, with TRBD2 identical over 7 bases. Trimming removed 0 bases from V and 0 bases from J; junction bases left unmatched: 11. Germline CDR1 is SGHDT and CDR2 is YYEEEE. The CDR3 extends over 19 amino acids. CDR3 nucleotide sequence: TGTGCCAGCAGCTTGGCCGGGATAGCGGGTTCCGCGAACACCGGGGAGCTGTTTTTT. It encodes CASSLAGIAGSANTGELFF.

The chain carries TRBV2 and TRBJ2-1, with 10 bases that match TRBD2. The CDR3 spans 14 residues. Germline trimming cut 4 bases from V and 7 bases from J; bases unmatched to any gene: 4. Germline loops: CDR1 SNHLY, CDR2 FYNNEI. CDR3 nucleotide sequence: TGTGCCAGCAGTGTTTCACTAGCGGGGAATGAGCAGTTCTTC. This gives the protein CASSVSLAGNEQFF.

V gene TRBV18 combines with J gene TRBJ1-3; no clear D gene. The V and J ends lost 5 bases and 0 bases respectively, with 14 bases between them. This CDR3 is 16 amino acids long. CDR1 is KGHSH, CDR2 LQKENI, per germline. The CDR3, as DNA: TGTGCCAGCTCAGCCCAACACACCAACTCTGGAAACACCATATATTTT. Translating it yields CASSAQHTNSGNTIYF.

The chain is built from TRBV4-3 and TRBJ2-2; 10 positions match TRBD2. Germline loops: CDR1 LGHNA, CDR2 YSLEER. The CDR3 loop spans 17 amino acids. After removal of 5 bases from V and 6 bases from J, the junction contained 12 bases not matched to a gene. The DNA for the CDR3 is TGCGCCAGCAGCTTCAGCGGGAGGGCCGAAATCTCCGGGGAGCTGTTTTTT. Residues: CASSFSGRAEISGELFF.

The CDR3 bases are TGTGCCAGCAGGGGGGGGACTAGCGGATACAATGAGCAGTTCTTC. Encoded protein: CASRGGTSGYNEQFF. The chain joins TRBV27 to TRBJ2-1; 11 nucleotides agree with TRBD2. V trimming: 6 bases; J trimming: 4 bases; junction bases outside the gene matches: 5. From germline, CDR1 is MNHEY and CDR2 SMNVEV (reference sequence). The CDR3 length is 15 residues.

A single count supports this clone. This chain links TRBV9 with TRBJ1-1; 8 bases are shared with TRBD1. Germline values: CDR1 SGDLS, CDR2 YYNGEE. This CDR3 comprises 15 residues. The V and J ends lost 0 bases and 1 base, in that order; junction bases with no gene match: 2. CDR3 in DNA: TGTGCCAGCAGCGTAGAAGGGACAGGGAACACTGAAGCTTTCTTT. Amino acid sequence: CASSVEGTGNTEAFF.

CDR3 residues: CASSVTGSHWADTEAFF. DNA for the CDR3: TGTGCCAGCAGTGTGACGGGGAGCCATTGGGCTGATACTGAAGCTTTCTTT. V usage is TRBV2 and J usage is TRBJ1-1; no reliable D call. The CDR3 is 17 residues long. Per the germline V gene, CDR1 is SNHLY and CDR2 is FYNNEI. V lost 4 bases to trimming and J lost 5 bases, with 23 bases between them.

The chain employs TRBV19 and TRBJ2-1, with 7 bases fitting TRBD2. Trimming removed 7 bases from V and 0 bases from J; junction bases left unmatched: 0. The germline CDR1 and CDR2 sequences are LNHDA and SQIVND (reference sequence). This CDR3 spans 13 amino acids. CDR3 loop: CASTGGSYNEQFF. DNA for the CDR3: TGTGCCAGTACGGGGGGCTCCTACAATGAGCAGTTCTTC.

The chain combines TRBV7-2 with TRBJ1-1; 9 bases agree with TRBD1. The CDR3 length is 13 residues. Trimming took 4 bases from V and 6 from J; bases not matched to a gene: 3. Germline CDR1 is SGHTA and CDR2 is FQGNSA. The CDR3 loop is CASSYRGRAEAFF. CDR3 DNA: TGTGCCAGCAGCTACAGGGGGCGTGCTGAAGCTTTCTTT.

V usage is TRBV4-2 and J usage is TRBJ2-2; D might be TRBD2 (5 bases). From germline, CDR1 is LGHNA and CDR2 YNFKEQ. This CDR3 contains 14 residues. Between the trimmed V and J ends, which lost 1 base and 7 bases, there was a span of 10 bases. CDR3 in amino acids: CASSQVFEGGELFF. The CDR3 region has the DNA TGTGCCAGCAGCCAAGTCTTTGAGGGCGGGGAGCTGTTTTTT.

The chain couples TRBV7-2 to TRBJ2-3, with 8 bases fitting TRBD2. The V gene's germline CDR1 is SGHTA and CDR2 FQGNSA. The V segment lost 5 bases and the J segment 3 bases; nucleotides outside the gene matches: 7. This CDR3 spans 15 amino acids. The CDR3 protein is CASSPYSGVTDTQYF. In DNA form, the CDR3 reads TGTGCCAGCAGCCCCTATAGCGGGGTGACAGATACGCAGTATTTT.

The chain carries TRBV28 and TRBJ1-4, with 9 bases identical to TRBD1. This CDR3 is 13 amino acids long. The germline V gene encodes CDR1 MDHEN and CDR2 SYDVKM. J gave up 8 bases and V 4 bases, and 2 bases lay outside the gene matches. The CDR3 nucleotides are TGTGCCAGCAGTTCCGGGACAGGGGAAAAACTGTTTTTT. Translating it yields CASSSGTGEKLFF.

This clone came up a few times. The chain recombines TRBV4-3 with TRBJ1-5; tentative D call: TRBD1 (5 bases). The germline CDR1 and CDR2 sequences are LGHNA and YSLEER. The CDR3 covers 16 residues. V was cut by 5 bases and J by 2 bases, with 16 bases left in between. The CDR3 is CASSYGHGGGNQPQHF. DNA for the CDR3: TGCGCCAGCAGCTATGGACATGGTGGAGGCAATCAGCCCCAGCATTTT.

This clone was recorded once. V usage is TRBV5-6 and J usage is TRBJ2-1; D gene ambiguous. The CDR3 has 15 residues. Germline assignment: CDR1 SGHDT and CDR2 YYEEEE. V lost 4 bases and J 4 bases, leaving 15 bases between the germline ends. CDR3 in amino acids: CASSPPLSWYNEQFF. As DNA, the CDR3 is TGTGCCAGCAGCCCCCCGCTTAGTTGGTACAATGAGCAGTTCTTC.